The 21 T cell receptor beta chains reported below all come from one sample, sequenced in a study of T cell repertoires in cytomegalovirus infection. TCRdb analysed the reads with MiXCR anew, one entry per CDR3 protein. The sample lists 650,000 to 850,000 distinct CDR3 sequences, roughly 28% occurring once. These receptors have no known antigen. The sample was cultured CD8+ T cells from PBMCs, taken from culture after CMV antigen stimulation. The source is a human donor in good health (CMV status not recorded). Some clones in this sample may be carry-over from other donors' samples.

This clonotype occurred many times. The chain recombines TRBV7-6 with TRBJ2-5; D remains unclear. The CDR3 covers 16 residues. Germline CDR1 and CDR2: SGHVS and FNYEAQ. Deletions cut 1 base from V and 5 bases from J, with 17 bases between. The CDR3 here is CASSLVLAPERETQYF. The CDR3 nucleotides read TGTGCCAGCAGCTTAGTTCTTGCCCCGGAGAGGGAGACCCAGTACTTC.

The V gene is TRBV6-2 or TRBV6-3, the J gene TRBJ2-3; TRBD2 matches at 7 bases. Trimming took 0 bases from V and 1 from J; bases not matched to a gene: 10. This CDR3 region has 18 residues. Looked up from germline, CDR1 is MNHEY and CDR2 is SVGEGT. The CDR3 DNA reads as TGTGCCAGCAGTTACTCACCGCAGGGAGGGAGGCGCACAGATACGCAGTATTTT. Translated, it gives CASSYSPQGGRRTDTQYF.

This chain links TRBV13 with TRBJ2-1; TRBD1 agrees at 11 bases. The V gene's germline CDR1 is PRHDT and CDR2 FYEKMQ (reference sequence). There are 15 residues in the CDR3. After removal of 5 bases from V and 9 bases from J, the junction contained 9 bases not matched to a gene. The CDR3 DNA sequence: TGTGCCAGCAGCCAGGACAGGGGGCCGAGGGGTGAGCAGTTCTTC. As protein: CASSQDRGPRGEQFF.

DNA of the CDR3: TGTGCCAGCAGTTCGACTCGTCAAGTAACAGATACGCAGTATTTT. As protein: CASSSTRQVTDTQYF. The chain joins TRBV6-2 or TRBV6-3 to TRBJ2-3; no reliable D call. This CDR3 is 15 amino acids long. Looked up from germline, CDR1 is MNHEY and CDR2 is SVGEGT. Between the trimmed V and J ends, which lost 4 bases and 3 bases, there was a span of 14 bases.

This clonotype was detected only once. The chain couples TRBV12-3 or TRBV12-4 to TRBJ1-6, with 8 bases aligning to TRBD1. V shed 2 bases and J 5 bases; nucleotides not matched to a gene: 5. The CDR3 has 16 amino acids. Here the CDR3 DNA reads TGTGCCAGCAGTTTACAGAGACAGGGGAATAATTCACCCCTCCACTTT. Translated: CASSLQRQGNNSPLHF.

The gene calls are TRBV7-8 and TRBJ2-5; possible D gene TRBD1, 7 bases. V lost 2 bases and J lost 5, with 12 bases in between. CDR1 is SGHVS and CDR2 is FQNEAQ in the germline V gene. The CDR3 contains 14 residues. The CDR3 DNA reads TGTGCCAGCAGCTTACCAGGGGGGTGGGAGACCCAGTACTTC. Amino acids: CASSLPGGWETQYF.

This clonotype was recorded once. The chain links TRBV27 to TRBJ1-1; possibly TRBD1 for D (6 bases). The CDR3 covers 14 residues. Germline V gives CDR1 MNHEY, CDR2 SMNVEV (reference sequence). V was cut by 5 bases and J by 6 bases, with 16 bases left in between. CDR3 amino acids: CASSVDRSDPEAFF. The CDR3 DNA follows: TGTGCCAGCAGTGTGGACAGATCTGATCCTGAAGCTTTCTTT.

The chain has TRBV4-1 and TRBJ1-4; 9 nucleotides match TRBD1. This CDR3 contains 16 residues. With V trimmed by 1 base and J by 8 bases, 8 bases remained unmatched. Germline loops: CDR1 MGHRA, CDR2 YSYEKL. Here the CDR3 DNA reads TGCGCCAGCAGCCAAGGGCCCGGGACAGGGATCGAAAAACTGTTTTTT. Amino acids: CASSQGPGTGIEKLFF.

This chain joins TRBV27 and TRBJ1-6; 7 nucleotides align to TRBD1. CDR1 and CDR2 from the germline V gene are MNHEY and SMNVEV (reference sequence). The junction had 10 bases not matched to a gene; V was cut back by 4 bases and J by 4 bases. The CDR3 loop spans 17 amino acids. The CDR3 loop reads CASSSRTGPFYNSPLHF. The CDR3 DNA is TGTGCCAGCAGTTCAAGGACAGGACCCTTTTATAATTCACCCCTCCACTTT.

Here the CDR3 DNA reads TGTGCCAGCAGTGGCCGTCCCGAGCTGTTTTTT. Its protein product is CASSGRPELFF. V gene TRBV2 combines with J gene TRBJ2-2; no clear D gene. Trimming cost V 4 bases and J 11 bases, with 8 bases left between them. Germline V gives CDR1 SNHLY, CDR2 FYNNEI. This CDR3 has 11 residues.

V usage is TRBV7-9 and J usage is TRBJ1-4; D remains ambiguous. V lost 5 bases and J 8 bases, leaving 15 bases between the germline ends. The CDR3 runs 14 residues. Germline V gives CDR1 SEHNR, CDR2 FQNEAQ (reference sequence). The CDR3 sequence: CASSDYMMREKLFF. The CDR3 DNA is TGTGCCAGCAGCGATTATATGATGCGAGAAAAACTGTTTTTT.

As DNA, the CDR3 is TGCGCCAGCAGCCAAGGACTAGCCGGAGATACGCAGTATTTT. This gives the protein CASSQGLAGDTQYF. The genes are TRBV4-1 and TRBJ2-3; TRBD2 agrees at 7 bases. The CDR3 spans 14 residues. J lost 5 bases, V lost 1 base, and 3 bases had no gene match. Germline CDR1 is MGHRA and CDR2 is YSYEKL.

This clonotype was observed a handful of times. V is TRBV7-9 and J is TRBJ1-1; TRBD1 matches at 8 bases. J gave up 0 bases and V 6 bases, and 12 bases lay outside the gene matches. Germline lookup yields CDR1 SEHNR and CDR2 FQNEAQ (reference sequence). The CDR3 spans 17 residues. CDR3 nucleotides: TGTGCCAGCAGAGGGGGGGGGACAGGCCCCATGAACACTGAAGCTTTCTTT. Translating it yields CASRGGGTGPMNTEAFF.

As concerns this clonotype: This may arise from a read error, as a much more abundant clone is one base away. The chain recombines TRBV7-2 with TRBJ1-6; a possible D gene is TRBD1 (5 bases). CDR1 is SGHTA and CDR2 is FQGNSA in the germline V gene. V lost 10 bases and J lost 0, with 13 bases in between. CDR3 length equals 15 residues. The CDR3 bases are TGTGCCATCGGGACGGGTTCCTCCTATAATTCACCCCTCCACTTT. It codes for CAIGTGSSYNSPLHF.

The chain recombines TRBV6-2 or TRBV6-3 with TRBJ2-7; possible D gene TRBD2, 6 bases. The germline V and J ends were trimmed by 6 bases and 1 base, with 16 bases remaining between them. Germline CDR1 reads MNHEY; CDR2 reads SVGEGT. The length of the CDR3 is 15 residues. In DNA form, the CDR3 reads TGTGCCAGCAGACAAGGAGGGGACGGGTCCTACGAGCAGTACGTC. This sequence encodes CASRQGGDGSYEQYV.

The chain is built from TRBV6-2 or TRBV6-3 and TRBJ2-7; D is ambiguous. The CDR3 length is 13 residues. V lost 2 bases and J 4 bases, leaving 9 bases between the germline ends. Germline assignment: CDR1 MNHEY and CDR2 SVGEGT. CDR3 nucleotide sequence: TGTGCCAGCAGTTACGGTGGACCTTACGAGCAGTACGTC. Translation: CASSYGGPYEQYV.

CDR3 coding DNA: TGCAGTGCTAGAGGTCGGGGGGCCGCCTACGAGCAGTACTTC. It is translated as CSARGRGAAYEQYF. The chain links TRBV20-1 to TRBJ2-7; possibly TRBD2 for D (7 bases). Trimming pared 1 base from V and 2 bases from J, leaving 12 bases between. CDR3 length: 14 residues. Germline CDR1 is DFQATT and CDR2 is SNEGSKA (reference sequence).

The rearrangement uses TRBV15 and TRBJ2-2; perhaps TRBD2 as D (5 bases). Germline V lookup: CDR1 LNHNV, CDR2 YYDKDF (reference sequence). CDR3 size: 16 residues. The V end was cut by 0 bases, the J end by 4 bases, with 12 bases between. CDR3 amino acids: CATSRDNGGFTGELFF. For the CDR3, the DNA is TGTGCCACCAGCAGAGATAACGGAGGTTTCACCGGGGAGCTGTTTTTT. Drawing the rest from reference TRBV15 and TRBJ2-2, the complete variable domain is DAMVIQNPRYQVTQFGKPVTLSCSQTLNHNVMYWYQQKSSQAPKLLFHYYDKDFNNEADTPDNFQSRRPNTSFCFLDIRSPGLGDTAMYLCATSRDNGGFTGELFFGEGSRLTVL.

This chain links TRBV5-1 with TRBJ1-4; the D gene is possibly TRBD1 (6 bases). Germline V lookup: CDR1 SGHRS, CDR2 YFSETQ. V lost 1 base and J lost 8, with 12 bases in between. The CDR3 runs 14 residues. The CDR3 reads CASSLNRVGEKLFF. In nucleotides, the CDR3 is TGCGCCAGCAGCTTGAACAGGGTGGGCGAAAAACTGTTTTTT.

This clonotype was counted only a few times. This chain links TRBV7-4 with TRBJ2-2; the match to TRBD2 covers 10 bases. This CDR3 is 15 amino acids long. Germline V CDR1 and CDR2: SGHVT, SQSDAQ. The V gene end was trimmed by 2 bases and the J gene end by 7 bases; junction bases not matched to a gene: 4. CDR3 sequence: CASSLWTSGGGELFF. The CDR3 bases are TGTGCCAGCAGCTTATGGACTAGCGGAGGCGGGGAGCTGTTTTTT.

In this sample, this clonotype turned up a few times. The genes are TRBV7-6 and TRBJ2-3, with 9 bases identical to TRBD1. CDR3 length: 15 residues. In germline, CDR1 is SGHVS, CDR2 FNYEAQ. Trimming at V came to 5 bases and at J to 4 bases, leaving 7 bases not matched to a gene. The CDR3, as DNA: TGTGCCAGCAGCCTGGGACAGGGTAACCCAGATACGCAGTATTTT. It codes for CASSLGQGNPDTQYF.